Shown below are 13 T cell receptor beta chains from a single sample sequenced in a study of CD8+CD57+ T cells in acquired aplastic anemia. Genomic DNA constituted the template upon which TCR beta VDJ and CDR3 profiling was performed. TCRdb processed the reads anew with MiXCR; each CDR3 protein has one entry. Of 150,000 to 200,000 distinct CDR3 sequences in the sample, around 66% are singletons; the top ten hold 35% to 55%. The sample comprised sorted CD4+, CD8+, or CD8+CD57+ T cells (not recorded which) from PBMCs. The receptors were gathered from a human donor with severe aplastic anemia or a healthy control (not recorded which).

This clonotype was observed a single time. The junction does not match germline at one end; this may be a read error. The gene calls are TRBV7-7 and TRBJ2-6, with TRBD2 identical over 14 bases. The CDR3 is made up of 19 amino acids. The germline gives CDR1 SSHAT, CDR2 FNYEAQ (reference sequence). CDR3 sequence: CASSPGLAGGPSGANVLTF. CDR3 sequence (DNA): TGTGCTAGCAGCCCCGGACTAGCGGGAGGTCCATCTGGGGCCAACGTCCTGACTTTC.

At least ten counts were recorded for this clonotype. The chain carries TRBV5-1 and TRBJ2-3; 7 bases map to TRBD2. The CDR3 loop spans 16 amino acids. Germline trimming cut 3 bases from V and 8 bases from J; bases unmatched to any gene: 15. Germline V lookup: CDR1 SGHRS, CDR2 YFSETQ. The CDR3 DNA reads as TGCGCCAGCAGCTATCCCGGGACTACCATCACCGGTACGCAGTATTTT. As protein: CASSYPGTTITGTQYF.

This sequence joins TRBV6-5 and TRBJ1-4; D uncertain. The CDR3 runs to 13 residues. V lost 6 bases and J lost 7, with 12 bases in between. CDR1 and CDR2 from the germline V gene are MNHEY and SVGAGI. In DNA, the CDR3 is TGTGCCAGCAGAGGGCAACTTGGTGAAAAACTGTTTTTT. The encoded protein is CASRGQLGEKLFF.

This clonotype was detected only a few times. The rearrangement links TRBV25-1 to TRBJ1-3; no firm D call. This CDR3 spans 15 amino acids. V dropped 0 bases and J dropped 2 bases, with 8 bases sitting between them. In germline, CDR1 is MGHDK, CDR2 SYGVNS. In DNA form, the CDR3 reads TGTGCCAGCAGTGAATATAGCACAGCTGGAAACACCATATATTTT. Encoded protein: CASSEYSTAGNTIYF.

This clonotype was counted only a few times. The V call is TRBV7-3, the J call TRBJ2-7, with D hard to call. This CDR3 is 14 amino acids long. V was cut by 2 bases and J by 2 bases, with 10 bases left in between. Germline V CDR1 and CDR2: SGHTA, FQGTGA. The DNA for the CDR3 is TGTGCCAGCAGCTTAGGTCTCTTCACCTACGAGCAGTACTTC. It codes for CASSLGLFTYEQYF. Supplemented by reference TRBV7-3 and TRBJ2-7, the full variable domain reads GAGVSQTPSNKVTEKGKYVELRCDPISGHTALYWYRQSLGQGPEFLIYFQGTGAADDSGLPNDRFFAVRPEGSVSTLKIQRTERGDSAVYLCASSLGLFTYEQYFGPGTRLTVT.

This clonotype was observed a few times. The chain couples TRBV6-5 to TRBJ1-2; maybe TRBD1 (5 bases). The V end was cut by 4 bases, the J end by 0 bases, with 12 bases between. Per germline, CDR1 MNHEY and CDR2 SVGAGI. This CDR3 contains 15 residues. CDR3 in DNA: TGTGCCAGCAGTTTCTCGACAGACGCTAACTATGGCTACACCTTC. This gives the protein CASSFSTDANYGYTF.

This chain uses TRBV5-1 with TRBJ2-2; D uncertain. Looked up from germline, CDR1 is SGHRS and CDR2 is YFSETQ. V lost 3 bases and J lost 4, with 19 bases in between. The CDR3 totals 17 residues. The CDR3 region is CASSSPFNPAVTGELFF. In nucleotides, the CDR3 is TGCGCCAGCAGCTCCCCCTTTAACCCCGCGGTCACCGGGGAGCTGTTTTTT.

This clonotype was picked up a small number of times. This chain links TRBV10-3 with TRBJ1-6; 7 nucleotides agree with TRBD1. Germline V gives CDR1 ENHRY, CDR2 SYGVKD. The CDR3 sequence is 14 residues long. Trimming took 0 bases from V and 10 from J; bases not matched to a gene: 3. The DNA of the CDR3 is TGTGCCATCAGTGAGTCACAGGGGAAATCACCCCTCCACTTT. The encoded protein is CAISESQGKSPLHF.

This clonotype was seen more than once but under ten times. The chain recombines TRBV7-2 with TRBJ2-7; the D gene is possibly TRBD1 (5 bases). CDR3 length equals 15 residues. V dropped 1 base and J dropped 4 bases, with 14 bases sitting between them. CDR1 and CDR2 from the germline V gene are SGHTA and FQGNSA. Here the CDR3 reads CASSLGGAGRYEQYF. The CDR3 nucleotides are TGTGCCAGCAGCTTAGGAGGCGCAGGGCGTTACGAGCAGTACTTC.

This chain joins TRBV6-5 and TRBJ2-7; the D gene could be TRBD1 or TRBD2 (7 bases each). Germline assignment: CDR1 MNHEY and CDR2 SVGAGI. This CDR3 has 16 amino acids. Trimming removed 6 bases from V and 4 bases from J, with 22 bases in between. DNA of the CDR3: TGTGCCAGCAGCCAGGGGGGGCAAGACAGGGCGTACGAGCAGTACTTC. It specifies CASSQGGQDRAYEQYF.

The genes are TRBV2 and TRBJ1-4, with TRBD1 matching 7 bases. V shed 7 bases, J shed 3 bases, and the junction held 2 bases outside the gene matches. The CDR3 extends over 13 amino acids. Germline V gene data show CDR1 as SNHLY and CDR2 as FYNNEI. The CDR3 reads CASKTGPNEKLFF. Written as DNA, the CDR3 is TGTGCCAGCAAGACAGGGCCTAATGAAAAACTGTTTTTT.

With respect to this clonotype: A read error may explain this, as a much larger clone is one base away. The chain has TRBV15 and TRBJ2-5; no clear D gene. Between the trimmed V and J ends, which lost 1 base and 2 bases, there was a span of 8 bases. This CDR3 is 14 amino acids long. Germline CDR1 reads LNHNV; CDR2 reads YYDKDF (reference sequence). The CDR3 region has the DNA TGTGCCACCAGCAGAGGACACGAGCAAGAGACCCAGTACTTC. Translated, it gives CATSRGHEQETQYF.

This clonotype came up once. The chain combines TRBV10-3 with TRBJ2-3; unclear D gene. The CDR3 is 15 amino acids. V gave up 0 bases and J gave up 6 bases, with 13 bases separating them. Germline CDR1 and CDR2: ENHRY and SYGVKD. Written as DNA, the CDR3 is TGTGCCATCAGTGAGTCGGGCACCACCACGGATACGCAGTATTTT. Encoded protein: CAISESGTTTDTQYF.